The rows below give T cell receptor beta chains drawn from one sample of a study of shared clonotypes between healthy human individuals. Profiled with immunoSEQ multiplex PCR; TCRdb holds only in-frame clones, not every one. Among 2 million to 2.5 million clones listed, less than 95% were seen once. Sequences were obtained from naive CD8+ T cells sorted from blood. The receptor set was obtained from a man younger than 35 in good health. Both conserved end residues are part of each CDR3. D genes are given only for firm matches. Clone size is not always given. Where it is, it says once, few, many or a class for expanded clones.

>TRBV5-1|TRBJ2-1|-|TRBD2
CASSSRLAGASYNEQFF
TGCGCCAGCAGCTCCCGACTAGCGGGCGCCTCCTACAATGAGCAGTTCTTC
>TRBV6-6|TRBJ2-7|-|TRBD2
CASSYGVLGLADEQYF
TGTGCCAGCAGTTACGGAGTTTTAGGACTAGCGGACGAGCAGTACTTC
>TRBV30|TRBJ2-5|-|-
CAWSPGETQYF
TGTGCCTGGAGCCCGGGGGAGACCCAGTACTTC
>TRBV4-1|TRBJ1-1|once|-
CASSRVVRTGTEAFF
TGCGCCAGCAGCCGCGTTGTTAGAACTGGTACTGAAGCTTTCTTT
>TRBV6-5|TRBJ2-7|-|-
CASKPDSNAGEQYF
TGTGCCAGCAAGCCGGACTCTAACGCGGGCGAGCAGTACTTC
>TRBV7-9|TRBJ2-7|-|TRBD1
CASSSSDRGNEQYF
TGTGCCAGCAGCTCGTCGGACAGGGGGAACGAGCAGTACTTC
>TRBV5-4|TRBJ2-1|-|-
CASSLEGDNEQFF
TGTGCCAGCAGCTTAGAAGGGGACAATGAGCAGTTCTTC
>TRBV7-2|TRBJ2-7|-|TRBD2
CASSSNPGLAESYEQYF
TGTGCCAGCAGCTCTAACCCCGGACTAGCGGAAAGTTACGAGCAGTACTTC
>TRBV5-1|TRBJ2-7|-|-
CASGDVFNEQYF
TGCGCCAGCGGGGACGTGTTCAACGAGCAGTACTTC
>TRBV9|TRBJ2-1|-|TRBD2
CASSVEAGGAYNEQFF
TGTGCCAGCAGCGTAGAGGCCGGGGGGGCCTACAATGAGCAGTTCTTC
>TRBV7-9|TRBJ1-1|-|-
CASSLGVGSEAFF
TGTGCCAGCAGCCTGGGTGTAGGAAGTGAAGCTTTCTTT
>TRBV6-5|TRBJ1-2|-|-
CASSYDLYYGYTF
TGTGCCAGCAGTTACGACCTATACTATGGCTACACCTTC
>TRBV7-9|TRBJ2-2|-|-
CASSLALTSGELFF
TGTGCCAGCAGCTTAGCGTTAACCTCCGGGGAGCTGTTTTTT
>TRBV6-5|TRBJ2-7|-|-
CASSWGVEQYF
TGTGCCAGCAGTTGGGGGGTCGAGCAGTACTTC
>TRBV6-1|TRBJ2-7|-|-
CASSARQTYEQYF
TGTGCCAGCAGTGCGCGGCAGACCTACGAGCAGTACTTC
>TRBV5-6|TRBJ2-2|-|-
CASSPGSITGELFF
TGTGCCAGCAGCCCTGGTAGCATCACCGGGGAGCTGTTTTTT
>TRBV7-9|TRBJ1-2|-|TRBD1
CASSLPSAGGNGYTF
TGTGCCAGCAGCTTGCCCTCAGCAGGGGGCAATGGCTACACCTTC
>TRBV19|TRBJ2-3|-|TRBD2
CASSTRLAGSTDTQYF
TGTGCCAGTAGTACTCGACTAGCGGGGAGCACAGATACGCAGTATTTT
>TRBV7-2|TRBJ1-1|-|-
CASGPHGVEAFF
TGTGCCAGCGGGCCCCATGGGGTTGAGGCTTTCTTT
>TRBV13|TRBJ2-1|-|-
CASSFEDEQFF
TGTGCCAGCAGCTTCGAGGATGAGCAGTTCTTC
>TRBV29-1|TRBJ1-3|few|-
CSVFGLQDSGNTIYF
TGCAGCGTTTTCGGACTCCAGGACTCTGGAAACACCATATATTTT
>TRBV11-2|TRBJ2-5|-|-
CASSRAPWTEQIETQYF
TGTGCCAGCAGCCGAGCCCCATGGACCGAACAGATAGAGACCCAGTACTTC
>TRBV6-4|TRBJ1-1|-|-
CASSETRNTEAFF
TGTGCCAGCAGCGAGACACGGAACACTGAAGCTTTCTTT
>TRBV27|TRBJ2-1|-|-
CASSLGGGLSYNEQFF
TGTGCCAGCAGTTTAGGCGGGGGCTTGTCCTACAATGAGCAGTTCTTC
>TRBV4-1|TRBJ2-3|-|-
CASSQRRAPDTQYF
TGCGCCAGCAGCCAGCGGAGGGCCCCCGATACGCAGTATTTT
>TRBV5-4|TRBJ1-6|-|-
CASSSGGGRIHF
TGTGCCAGCAGCTCCGGGGGGGGGCGCATCCACTTT
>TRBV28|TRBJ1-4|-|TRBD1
CASREQDRGAVKLFF
TGTGCCAGCAGGGAACAGGACAGGGGAGCGGTAAAACTGTTTTTT
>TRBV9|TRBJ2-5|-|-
CASSLDSQETQYF
TGTGCCAGCAGCCTCGACAGTCAAGAGACCCAGTACTTC
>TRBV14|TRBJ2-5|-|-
CASSQDLAFQETQYF
TGTGCCAGCAGCCAAGATCTCGCTTTCCAAGAGACCCAGTACTTC
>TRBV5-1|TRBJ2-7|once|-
CASSPTVDSYEQYF
TGCGCCAGCAGCCCGACCGTGGACAGCTACGAGCAGTACTTC
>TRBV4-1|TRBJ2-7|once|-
CASSQDEGGLQEQYF
TGCGCCAGCAGCCAAGATGAGGGGGGACTCCAAGAGCAGTACTTC
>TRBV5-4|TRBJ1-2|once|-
CASRGIDHGYTF
TGTGCCAGCAGGGGTATTGACCATGGCTACACCTTC
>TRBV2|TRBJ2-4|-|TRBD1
CASRTGGSLAKNIQYF
TGTGCCAGCAGGACAGGGGGATCGCTAGCCAAAAACATTCAGTACTTC
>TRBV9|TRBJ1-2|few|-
CASSVAQDPNYGYTF
TGTGCCAGCAGCGTAGCTCAGGATCCGAACTATGGCTACACCTTC
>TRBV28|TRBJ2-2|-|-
CASSFRSWGPGTGELFF
TGTGCCAGCAGTTTCCGGTCCTGGGGCCCCGGCACCGGGGAGCTGTTTTTT
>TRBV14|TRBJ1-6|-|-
CASSQFRTAYNSPLHF
TGTGCCAGCAGCCAATTCCGGACAGCCTATAATTCACCCCTCCACTTT
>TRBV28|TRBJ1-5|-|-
CASGPLAGVYQPQHF
TGTGCCAGCGGCCCGTTGGCAGGGGTGTATCAGCCCCAGCATTTT
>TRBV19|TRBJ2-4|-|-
CASSTLRGEKNIQYF
TGTGCCAGTAGTACCTTAAGGGGGGAGAAAAACATTCAGTACTTC
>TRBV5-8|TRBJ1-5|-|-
CASSPPSPSQPQHF
TGTGCCAGCAGCCCCCCCTCTCCAAGTCAGCCCCAGCATTTT
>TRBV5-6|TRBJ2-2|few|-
CASSWGTGELFF
TGTGCCAGCAGCTGGGGAACCGGGGAGCTGTTTTTT
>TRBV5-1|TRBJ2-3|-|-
CASSSGDYREIWPDTQYF
TGCGCCAGCAGCTCTGGGGACTACAGGGAAATATGGCCAGATACGCAGTATTTT
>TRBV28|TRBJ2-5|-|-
CASSLMEFQETQYF
TGTGCCAGCAGTTTAATGGAGTTCCAAGAGACCCAGTACTTC
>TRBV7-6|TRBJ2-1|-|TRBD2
CASAGVPDEQFF
TGTGCCAGCGCGGGAGTTCCCGATGAGCAGTTCTTC
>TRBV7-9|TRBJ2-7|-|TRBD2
CASRIAGGDDEQYF
TGTGCCAGCAGGATAGCGGGGGGAGACGACGAGCAGTACTTC
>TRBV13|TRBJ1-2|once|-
CASTPGPAPRGYTF
TGTGCCAGCACCCCGGGGCCCGCGCCCCGGGGCTACACCTTC
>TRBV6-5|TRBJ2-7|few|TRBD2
CASSYTHSGGVEQYF
TGTGCCAGCAGTTACACTCATAGCGGGGGGGTCGAGCAGTACTTC
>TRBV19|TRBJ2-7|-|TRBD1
CASTWGTAYEQYF
TGTGCCAGTACCTGGGGGACAGCTTACGAGCAGTACTTC
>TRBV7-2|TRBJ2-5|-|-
CASSLDPQRRYQETQYF
TGTGCCAGCAGCTTAGACCCTCAGCGGCGCTACCAAGAGACCCAGTACTTC
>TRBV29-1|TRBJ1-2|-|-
CSVSGLANYGYTF
TGCAGCGTATCAGGGTTAGCTAACTATGGCTACACCTTC
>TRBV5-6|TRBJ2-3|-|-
CASSLTVHTSTDTQYF
TGTGCCAGCAGCTTGACAGTTCACACTAGCACAGATACGCAGTATTTT
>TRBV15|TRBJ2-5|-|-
CATAQGRETQYF
TGTGCCACAGCCCAGGGGAGAGAGACCCAGTACTTC
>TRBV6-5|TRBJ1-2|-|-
CASSSQGLDYGYTF
TGTGCCAGCAGTTCCCAGGGGCTTGACTATGGCTACACCTTC
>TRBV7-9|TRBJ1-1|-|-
CASSLALTVNTEAFF
TGTGCCAGCAGCTTAGCCCTGACCGTGAACACTGAAGCTTTCTTT
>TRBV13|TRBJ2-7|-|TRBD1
CASSSWTGSYEQYF
TGTGCCAGCAGCTCCTGGACAGGTTCCTACGAGCAGTACTTC
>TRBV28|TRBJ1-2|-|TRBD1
CASSLTPEGAGGYTF
TGTGCCAGCAGTTTAACCCCGGAGGGGGCAGGTGGCTACACCTTC